Sequencing of this TCR beta chain was carried out in a study of OX40 agonist ivuxolimab in advanced cancers. Study information: Among those enrolled, mean age was approximately 60 years (range 23 to 79) and less than 90% were male.

This clone was seen a few times. The CDR3 runs 14 residues. Per the germline V gene, CDR1 is MDHEN and CDR2 is SYDVKM. Trimming took 7 bases from V and 0 from J, leaving 13 bases between them. TCRdb keeps only in-frame clones here, not all; method: immunoSEQ multiplex PCR. The table includes around 11,000 clones, about two thirds detected once. The genes are TRBV28 and TRBJ2-7, with D maybe TRBD1 (5 bases). The TCR originated in an adult with an advanced solid tumor such as melanoma, head and neck, liver or kidney cancer. Sample: CD4+ or CD8+ T cells sorted from blood, taken in a trial of the OX40 agonist ivuxolimab. DNA for the CDR3: TGTGCCAGCACCTTAAGGGGCGACTCCTACGAGCAGTACTTC. Protein: CASTLRGDSYEQYF.